These 15 T cell receptor beta chains were sequenced from one sample in a study of cytomegalovirus exposure and HLA in healthy donors (dated by TCRdb to between 2016 and 2019). The protocol used for the library was the immunoSEQ multiplex PCR assay. For the multiplex PCR, a mixture combining 60 forward primers for TCR Vbeta segments and 13 reverse primers for TCR Jbeta segments was used. TCRdb mirrors the immuneACCESS table, restricted to in-frame sequences. Some clones are absent from its copies; in checked studies, under half trace to an unresolved V gene, and the reason for the others is unknown. For this sample the table gives around 170,000 clones, of which roughly 70% were detected only once. Of the sample, about 1.6% falls within the top ten clones. Source material: PBMCs. The receptor source for this set is a girl aged 5 to 17 in good health and CMV-seronegative.

The rearrangement uses TRBV6-4 and TRBJ1-2, with TRBD1 matching over 10 bases. After removal of 6 bases from V and 7 bases from J, the junction contained 11 bases not matched to a gene. The CDR3 covers 15 residues. The germline V gene encodes CDR1 MRHNA and CDR2 SNTAGT. The CDR3 DNA is TGTGCCAGCAGGGAGACAGGGGGCCCTCTTCTTGGCTACACCTTC. Translated, it gives CASRETGGPLLGYTF.

This clone has only a few counts. The chain joins TRBV10-1 to TRBJ1-6, with 8 bases identical to TRBD1. There are 14 residues in the CDR3. With 3 bases clipped from V and 10 bases from J, the junction kept 5 bases outside the gene matches. CDR1 is WNHNN, CDR2 SYGVQD, per germline (reference sequence). The CDR3 spells CASSDQGAGSPLHF. The CDR3 bases are TGCGCCAGCAGTGATCAGGGGGCAGGGTCACCCCTCCACTTT.

V gene TRBV5-8 combines with J gene TRBJ2-7; 8 bases line up with TRBD1. The CDR3 is 15 amino acids. CDR1 SGHTS and CDR2 YDEGEE come from the germline V gene. V lost 4 bases and J lost 2; bases outside the gene matches: 8. CDR3 protein: CASSTHRGLTYEQYF. Here the CDR3 DNA reads TGTGCCAGCAGCACCCACAGGGGGTTAACCTACGAGCAGTACTTC.

The genes are TRBV5-4 and TRBJ1-4, with TRBD1 matching over 7 bases. The germline gives CDR1 SGHNT, CDR2 YYREEE (reference sequence). The CDR3 loop spans 17 amino acids. V gave up 4 bases and J gave up 5 bases; unmatched junction bases: 14. The DNA of the CDR3 is TGTGCCAGCAGCACACTCCCACAGGGGAGTGTGAATGAAAAACTGTTTTTT. Translation gives CASSTLPQGSVNEKLFF.

The rearrangement links TRBV5-1 to TRBJ1-4; D is perhaps TRBD1 (6 bases). CDR1 is SGHRS, CDR2 YFSETQ, per germline. V was shortened by 4 bases and J by 0 bases, with 13 bases between the two germline ends. The CDR3 has 16 residues. The CDR3 loop is CASSPGGGATNEKLFF. CDR3 coding DNA: TGCGCCAGCAGCCCGGGGGGGGGCGCAACTAATGAAAAACTGTTTTTT.

The V and J genes are TRBV5-1 and TRBJ2-5; D perhaps matches TRBD1 (5 bases). Germline V gene data show CDR1 as SGHRS and CDR2 as YFSETQ. V was trimmed by 2 bases and J by 1 base, leaving 9 bases between them. The CDR3 spans 14 residues. The CDR3 loop reads CASSFQGSQETQYF. CDR3 nucleotides: TGCGCCAGCAGCTTTCAGGGTTCCCAAGAGACCCAGTACTTC.

The V call is TRBV6-6, the J call TRBJ2-3; 11 bases fit TRBD2. Germline V gives CDR1 MNHNY, CDR2 SVGAGI (reference sequence). V shed 8 bases, J shed 0 bases, and the junction held 7 bases outside the gene matches. The CDR3 is 16 amino acids. The CDR3 loop is CASDPSGGPSTDTQYF. CDR3 DNA sequence: TGTGCCAGCGATCCTAGCGGGGGGCCGAGCACAGATACGCAGTATTTT.

The chain employs TRBV5-4 and TRBJ2-7, with 9 bases aligning to TRBD1. The CDR3 has 15 residues. V trimming: 2 bases; J trimming: 5 bases; junction bases outside the gene matches: 8. Germline V lookup: CDR1 SGHNT, CDR2 YYREEE (reference sequence). DNA for the CDR3: TGTGCCAGCAGCTTACCGGGACAGGGTTCCCACGAGCAGTACTTC. It translates to CASSLPGQGSHEQYF.

The rearrangement uses TRBV10-3 and TRBJ1-2, with 11 nucleotides matching TRBD1. The junction had 3 bases not matched to a gene; V was cut back by 2 bases and J by 4 bases. The CDR3 is made up of 15 amino acids. Germline lookup yields CDR1 ENHRY and CDR2 SYGVKD. Here the CDR3 reads CAISEGTGGTYGYTF. In DNA, the CDR3 is TGTGCCATCAGTGAGGGGACAGGGGGGACCTATGGCTACACCTTC.

The rearrangement joins TRBV10-2 to TRBJ1-1; 9 bases map to TRBD1. The length of the CDR3 is 18 residues. Germline trimming cut 0 bases from V and 0 bases from J; bases unmatched to any gene: 8. Germline CDR1 and CDR2: WSHSY and SAAADI. The CDR3 sequence is CASSESKVGDRVNTEAFF. CDR3 nucleotides: TGCGCCAGCAGTGAGTCGAAGGTAGGGGACAGGGTGAACACTGAAGCTTTCTTT.

The rearrangement links TRBV6-1 to TRBJ2-5; 14 nucleotides line up with TRBD2. CDR1 is MNHNS, CDR2 SASEGT, per germline. J gave up 5 bases and V 4 bases, and 3 bases lay outside the gene matches. CDR3 size: 15 residues. CDR3 sequence (DNA): TGTGCCAGCAGTGTGACTAGCGGGGGGGCTGAGACCCAGTACTTC. It translates to CASSVTSGGAETQYF.

A few counts support this clone. The rearrangement uses TRBV28 and TRBJ2-2; 9 nucleotides agree with TRBD1. Germline trimming cut 8 bases from V and 1 base from J; bases unmatched to any gene: 5. CDR1 is MDHEN and CDR2 is SYDVKM in the germline V gene. The CDR3 has 15 amino acids. Here the CDR3 DNA reads TGTGCCAGCGATCACAGGGGGCAGAACACCGGGGAGCTGTTTTTT. Translated, it gives CASDHRGQNTGELFF.

The J gene is TRBJ1-1, the V gene TRBV19, with 7 positions matching TRBD1. V was clipped by 10 bases and J by 8 bases; unmatched bases: 13. This CDR3 contains 13 residues. Germline CDR1 and CDR2: LNHDA and SQIVND (reference sequence). The CDR3 loop reads CATRQGWAAEAFF. The CDR3, as DNA: TGTGCCACTCGACAGGGCTGGGCGGCGGAAGCTTTCTTT. Combining the CDR3 with reference TRBV19 and TRBJ1-1 gives the whole variable domain DGGITQSPKYLFRKEGQNVTLSCEQNLNHDAMYWYRQDPGQGLRLIYYSQIVNDFQKGDIAEGYSVSREKKESFPLTVTSAQKNPTAFYLCATRQGWAAEAFFGQGTRLTVV.

For the CDR3, the DNA is TGTGCCAGCAGCTTTTCTCGGGGAAGAGATACGCAGTATTTT. Its translation is CASSFSRGRDTQYF. V and J are TRBV7-9 and TRBJ2-3, with TRBD2 as a possible D gene (5 bases). The V end was cut by 3 bases, the J end by 5 bases, with 12 bases between. Per germline, CDR1 SEHNR and CDR2 FQNEAQ (reference sequence). The length of the CDR3 is 14 residues.

V is TRBV19 and J is TRBJ2-1; the match to TRBD2 covers 9 bases. V gave up 7 bases and J gave up 8 bases; unmatched junction bases: 12. The CDR3 has 15 residues. The V gene's germline CDR1 is LNHDA and CDR2 SQIVND (reference sequence). CDR3 region: CASKGGGGARHEQFF. The CDR3, as DNA: TGTGCCAGTAAGGGTGGCGGGGGGGCAAGGCATGAGCAGTTCTTC.